These T cell receptor beta chains were read from a single sample in a study of shared clonotypes between healthy human individuals. Repertoires were generated with immunoSEQ multiplex PCR, while TCRdb's copy carries only in-frame clones and drops some. The data hold around 1,100,000 clones, with roughly 77% observed a single time. The specimen was memory CD4+ T cells from PBMCs. The source of these receptors is a man between 18 and 29 years old in good health. Some clones in this sample may be carry-over from other donors' samples. The CDR3 runs from the conserved cysteine through the conserved F or W. Each record gives: J gene, V gene, clone size, D gene, CDR3 protein, CDR3 DNA. D genes are given only for firm matches. Clone size appears in some rows only: once, few, many, or a class for an expanded clone.

TRBJ2-7 TRBV5-1 NA NA CASSWGALWDRAQSEQYF TGCGCCAGCAGCTGGGGGGCTCTTTGGGACCGGGCTCAGAGCGAGCAGTACTTC
TRBJ2-5 TRBV5-1 NA NA CASSSVPSQETQYF TGCGCCAGCAGCTCCGTTCCCTCCCAAGAGACCCAGTACTTC
TRBJ2-1 TRBV10-2 NA TRBD2 CASSLVGTSGGPYNEQFF TGCGCCAGCAGCCTCGTCGGGACTAGCGGAGGGCCCTACAATGAGCAGTTCTTC
TRBJ2-2 TRBV27 many TRBD1 CASSRQGWDTGELFF TGTGCCAGCTCCCGACAGGGGTGGGACACCGGGGAGCTGTTTTTT
TRBJ2-7 TRBV28 many NA CASLGPVSYEQYF TGTGCCAGCTTGGGCCCGGTCTCCTACGAGCAGTACTTC
TRBJ2-1 TRBV7-6 NA NA CASSLTPGGQFF TGTGCCAGCAGCTTAACTCCCGGCGGGCAGTTCTTC
TRBJ2-3 TRBV5-6 NA NA CASSADTTDTQYF TGTGCCAGCAGCGCAGACACGACAGATACGCAGTATTTT
TRBJ2-7 TRBV30 NA NA CAWGERYEQYF TGTGCCTGGGGCGAAAGATACGAGCAGTACTTC
TRBJ1-5 TRBV2 NA TRBD1 CASSGGQGIYQPQHF TGTGCCAGCAGTGGTGGACAGGGGATCTACCAGCCCCAGCATTTT
TRBJ2-6 TRBV7-2 NA NA CASRANSIGANVLTF TGTGCCAGCAGAGCTAACTCGATTGGGGCCAACGTCCTGACTTTC
TRBJ2-3 TRBV29-1 NA NA CSVEGDEALDTQYF TGCAGCGTTGAAGGGGACGAAGCCTTAGATACGCAGTATTTT
TRBJ2-5 TRBV5-5 once TRBD1 CASSKGQGGWQETQYF TGTGCCAGCAGCAAGGGACAGGGTGGGTGGCAAGAGACCCAGTACTTC
TRBJ1-2 TRBV5-4 NA TRBD1 CASSQGTEQNYGYTF TGTGCCAGCAGCCAAGGGACAGAGCAAAACTATGGCTACACCTTC
TRBJ2-3 TRBV27 many TRBD2 CASKSGRASDTQYF TGTGCCAGTAAGAGCGGGAGGGCCTCAGATACGCAGTATTTT
TRBJ1-4 TRBV28 NA TRBD1 CASSFDRGGFNEKLFF TGTGCCAGCAGTTTTGACAGGGGAGGCTTTAATGAAAAACTGTTTTTT
TRBJ2-2 TRBV27 few TRBD2 CASSHQLADQRELFF TGTGCCAGCAGTCATCAACTAGCGGATCAGCGGGAGCTGTTTTTT
TRBJ2-3 TRBV30 NA NA CAWSVEETQYF TGTGCCTGGAGTGTTGAAGAGACGCAGTATTTT
TRBJ1-5 TRBV5-8 few NA CASSFREGYQPQHF TGTGCCAGCAGCTTCAGGGAGGGGTATCAGCCCCAGCATTTT
TRBJ2-5 TRBV29-1 NA NA CSVESSIQETQYF TGCAGCGTTGAGTCCTCAATCCAGGAGACCCAGTACTTC
TRBJ1-1 TRBV28 NA TRBD1 CASSPRGTAGTFF TGTGCCAGCAGTCCACGGGGGACAGCCGGGACTTTCTTT
TRBJ2-1 TRBV7-3 NA NA CASSPIGADSNEQFF TGTGCCAGCAGCCCGATTGGGGCCGACAGCAATGAGCAGTTCTTC
TRBJ1-2 TRBV28 NA NA CASSLGQGNYGYTF TGTGCCAGCAGTTTAGGCCAGGGGAATTATGGCTACACCTTC
TRBJ1-1 TRBV29-1 NA NA CSVQSGTGNTEAFF TGCAGCGTGCAATCCGGGACGGGGAACACTGAAGCTTTCTTT
TRBJ2-3 TRBV7-2 NA NA CASSLGRGGGIPDTQYF TGTGCCAGCAGCTTAGGTCGTGGCGGAGGGATACCAGATACGCAGTATTTT
TRBJ1-2 TRBV5-1 NA NA CASSFLPGNYGYTF TGCGCCAGCAGCTTCCTCCCAGGGAACTATGGCTACACCTTC
TRBJ2-3 TRBV7-3 many TRBD2 CASSLTQTSGSRDTQYF TGTGCCAGCAGCTTAACTCAGACTAGCGGGAGCCGTGATACGCAGTATTTT
TRBJ1-3 TRBV28 NA NA CASTWQGGNTIYF TGTGCCAGCACATGGCAGGGAGGAAACACCATATATTTT
TRBJ1-5 TRBV7-2 few NA CASSYTQGLQPQHF TGTGCCAGCAGCTATACTCAGGGGCTCCAGCCCCAGCATTTT
TRBJ1-3 TRBV5-1 NA NA CASSFQGQSSGNTIYF TGCGCCAGCAGCTTCCAGGGCCAGAGCTCTGGAAACACCATATATTTT
TRBJ2-3 TRBV2 NA NA CASSEVADTQYF TGTGCCAGCAGTGAAGTTGCAGATACGCAGTATTTT
TRBJ2-7 TRBV18 NA NA CASSPTTGSYEQYF TGTGCCAGCTCACCCACGACAGGCTCCTACGAGCAGTACTTC
TRBJ1-2 TRBV5-1 NA NA CASSLVGQGSGGYTF TGCGCCAGCAGCTTGGTAGGGCAGGGCAGCGGTGGCTACACCTTC
TRBJ2-7 TRBV27 NA NA CASSIEGEQYF TGTGCCAGCTCTATTGAGGGCGAGCAGTACTTC
TRBJ2-7 TRBV5-1 NA NA CASSLQTSSYEQYF TGCGCCAGCAGCTTGCAGACGAGCTCCTACGAGCAGTACTTC
TRBJ2-3 TRBV5-1 NA NA CASSLAGPSTDTQYF TGCGCCAGCAGCTTGGCGGGGCCTAGCACAGATACGCAGTATTTT
TRBJ2-3 TRBV7-2 once NA CASSSRWDTDTQYF TGTGCCAGCAGTTCTAGGTGGGACACAGATACGCAGTATTTT
TRBJ2-3 TRBV6-1 NA NA CASSEWLPGAQYF TGTGCCAGCAGTGAATGGCTACCAGGGGCGCAGTATTTT
TRBJ1-6 TRBV7-6 NA NA CASSLSHRSPLHF TGTGCCAGCAGCTTATCGCATCGTTCACCCCTCCACTTT
TRBJ2-5 TRBV5-1 NA TRBD1 CASSAGTGELETQYF TGCGCCAGCAGCGCCGGGACAGGGGAATTGGAGACCCAGTACTTC
TRBJ2-7 TRBV28 NA TRBD2 CASSSLGLARSYEQYF TGTGCCAGCAGTTCCCTAGGACTAGCCAGATCCTACGAGCAGTACTTC
TRBJ2-2 TRBV18 NA TRBD1 CASSPFYETGGGKRAGELFF TGTGCCAGCTCACCATTTTATGAGACAGGGGGCGGTAAGAGGGCCGGGGAGCTGTTTTTT
TRBJ2-7 TRBV2 NA TRBD2 CASRDSGGAYEQYF TGTGCCAGCAGAGACTCGGGGGGGGCCTACGAGCAGTACTTC
TRBJ2-3 TRBV6-4 NA TRBD2 CASSDPSREGPGTQYF TGTGCCAGCAGTGACCCATCGCGGGAGGGCCCGGGTACGCAGTATTTT
TRBJ2-7 TRBV29-1 NA TRBD2 CSAQTSGELSYEQYF TGCAGCGCCCAGACTAGCGGGGAACTCTCCTACGAGCAGTACTTC
TRBJ2-3 TRBV4-2 few NA CASRFEGADTQYF TGTGCCAGCAGGTTTGAGGGGGCAGATACGCAGTATTTT
TRBJ1-4 TRBV4-3 NA NA CASSLRKGEVGELFF TGCGCCAGCAGCCTACGAAAGGGAGAAGTGGGGGAACTGTTTTTT
TRBJ2-7 TRBV21-1 NA NA CASPVRPDPGPKVPYEQYF TGTGCCAGCCCGGTTCGCCCGGACCCGGGACCGAAGGTACCCTACGAGCAGTACTTC
TRBJ2-2 TRBV10-3 NA TRBD1 CAIRGQGGAGELFF TGTGCCATCAGGGGACAGGGAGGGGCCGGGGAGCTGTTTTTT
TRBJ1-1 TRBV5-5 NA NA CASSWVRASEAFF TGTGCCAGCAGCTGGGTCAGGGCCTCTGAAGCTTTCTTT
TRBJ2-5 TRBV19 NA NA CASRENRGSETQYF TGTGCCAGTAGGGAGAACAGAGGGTCAGAGACCCAGTACTTC
TRBJ2-3 TRBV19 many NA CASSIGLFLNTQYF TGTGCCAGTAGTATAGGACTATTCCTAAATACGCAGTATTTT
TRBJ1-1 TRBV7-2 NA NA CASGPGPLSTEAFF TGTGCCAGCGGACCGGGCCCCTTATCCACTGAAGCTTTCTTT
TRBJ1-2 TRBV4-1 NA TRBD1 CASSQDGRQGSNYGYTF TGCGCCAGCAGCCAAGATGGCCGACAGGGATCTAACTATGGCTACACCTTC
TRBJ2-7 TRBV7-9 NA TRBD1 CASSLGAGGEQYF TGTGCCAGCAGCTTAGGGGCAGGGGGCGAGCAGTACTTC
TRBJ2-3 TRBV14 NA NA CASSERVATQYF TGTGCCAGCAGCGAACGTGTAGCTACGCAGTATTTT